This T cell receptor beta chain was captured by sequencing in a study of blood T cell repertoires in COVID-19. Clones were sequenced by immunoSEQ multiplex PCR, and TCRdb holds only the in-frame ones, with some missing. The sample carries more than 150,000 clones, 88% recorded once. This CDR3 has 15 residues. Germline V lookup: CDR1 KGHDR, CDR2 SFDVKD. With 3 bases removed from V and 3 bases from J, the gap between germline ends came to 10 bases. In its sample, this clone was seen once. The receptor was isolated from a man in his sixties or seventies with active or convalescent COVID-19. The sample was peripheral blood. The chain joins TRBV24-1 to TRBJ2-2; TRBD1 might be the D (7 bases). The CDR3 region is CATSDAGQYTGELFF. The CDR3 nucleotides read TGTGCCACCAGTGATGCGGGACAGTACACCGGGGAGCTGTTTTTT.